This T cell receptor (beta chain) came from a study of T-cell reconstitution after alpha-beta-depleted transplantation in children. Study-level findings and limits: Some patients' high day-60 TCRbeta diversity was attributed to recipient cells surviving conditioning. At around two months after transplant, the alpha-beta T cells were reportedly derived from several hundred expanded clones that came from non-depleted graft cells.

CDR3 length equals 15 residues. Germline V lookup: CDR1 KGHSH, CDR2 LQKENI. Unmatched junction bases numbered 0, after V lost 3 bases and J lost 2 bases. It was with unique molecular identifiers that the TCRbeta library was prepared. From the PCR reads, TCRdb called clonotypes with MiXCR, one entry per CDR3 protein. This sample has around 100,000 distinct CDR3 sequences, with around 5.9% found just once. This clonotype was detected ten times or more. The target antigen is unknown. Material: PBMCs, mostly from graft donor cells, obtained 60 days after TCRalphabeta/CD19-depleted stem cell transplant. The chain employs TRBV18 and TRBJ2-1; 11 bases map to TRBD2. This clonotype originated in a female patient aged 2-9 years who had a stem cell transplant for Fanconi anemia, so the T cells may come from the graft donor. In DNA, the CDR3 is TGTGCCAGCTCACCTAGCGGGGGGGCCTACAATGAGCAGTTCTTC. This translates into CASSPSGGAYNEQFF.